This section outlines one T cell receptor beta chain sequence together with its context. Its antigen remains unknown. The missing conserved phenylalanine or tryptophan at the end of this CDR3 makes a read error likely. The germline CDR1 and CDR2 sequences are SGHAT and FQNNGV. Trimming removed 5 bases from V and 4 bases from J, with 12 bases in between. CDR3 length: 14 residues. Researchers drew blood RNA from unsorted whole blood and extracted germline DNA as well. This sample is drawn from a study of tumor-infiltrating lymphocytes in primary liver carcinoma. About the research overall: Tumors were stage T1-T3 N0M0, about 4.2 to 10 cm across. Findings and limits, study-wide: Tumors carried a top-250-clone fraction significantly exceeding that of blood (p = 0.039).

The template, 450 to 650 ng total RNA, yielded TCR beta cDNA made with a constant-region primer. For TCR beta, libraries were produced by three nested multiplex PCR rounds using slightly modified ARM-PCR. TRBV1-TRBV30 forward primers paired with a C-beta reverse primer drove the first two PCR rounds, about 10 cycles each. Each CDR3 protein gets one entry after TCRdb re-called the multiplex PCR reads with MiXCR. In the table there are approximately 330,000 distinct CDR3 sequences, around three fifths of which are singletons. The sequenced sample was peripheral blood. The receptor was isolated from a man aged 40-49 years with primary liver carcinoma and hepatitis B virus infection. This chain links TRBV11-2 with TRBJ2-1, with D hard to call. The DNA for the CDR3 is TGTGCCAGCAGCATAGCTTCCAGATACAATGAGCAGTTCTCC. Its translation is CASSIASRYNEQFS.